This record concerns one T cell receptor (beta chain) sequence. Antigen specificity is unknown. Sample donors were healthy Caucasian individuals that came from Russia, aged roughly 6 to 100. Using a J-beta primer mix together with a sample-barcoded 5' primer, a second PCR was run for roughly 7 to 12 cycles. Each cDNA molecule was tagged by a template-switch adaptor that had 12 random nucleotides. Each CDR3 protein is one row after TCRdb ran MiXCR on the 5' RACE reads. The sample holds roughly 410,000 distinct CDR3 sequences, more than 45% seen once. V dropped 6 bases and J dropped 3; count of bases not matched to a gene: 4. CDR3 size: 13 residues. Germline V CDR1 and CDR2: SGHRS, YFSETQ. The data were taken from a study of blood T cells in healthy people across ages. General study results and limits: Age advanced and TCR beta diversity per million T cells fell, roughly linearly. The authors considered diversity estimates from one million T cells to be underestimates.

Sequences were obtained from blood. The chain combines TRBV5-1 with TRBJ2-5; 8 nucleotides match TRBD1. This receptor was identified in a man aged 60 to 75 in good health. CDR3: CASNPGQEETQYF. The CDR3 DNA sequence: TGCGCCAGCAACCCGGGACAGGAAGAGACCCAGTACTTC. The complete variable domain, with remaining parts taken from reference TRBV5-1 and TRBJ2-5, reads KAGVTQTPRYLIKTRGQQVTLSCSPISGHRSVSWYQQTPGQGLQFLFEYFSETQRNKGNFPGRFSGRQFSNSRSEMNVSTLELGDSALYLCASNPGQEETQYFGPGTRLLVL.